A selection of T cell receptor beta chains follows, all from one sample in a study of cytomegalovirus exposure and HLA in healthy donors. Sequencing was performed with immunoSEQ multiplex PCR; in TCRdb, only in-frame clones are kept and a portion is missing. Counted here are 170,000 or so clones, more than 60% occurring once; the ten biggest clones make up more than 1.1%. The sequencing input was PBMCs. The receptors derive from a woman younger than 45 in good health and CMV-seronegative. Each CDR3 is given with its conserved first and last residue. Fields, in order: CDR3 length, J gene, D gene, V gene, clone size, CDR3 DNA, CDR3 protein. A D gene is named only where the DNA matches it firmly. Clone size is not always given. Where it is, it says once, few, many or a class for expanded clones.

16	TRBJ1-2	TRBD1	TRBV27	NA	TGTGCCAGCAGTTTATCGATAGGGGGCGAAGCCTATGGCTACACCTTC	CASSLSIGGEAYGYTF
14	TRBJ1-6	TRBD1	TRBV11-3	once	TGTGCCAGCAGCCTGACAGGGGTGGGGTCACCCCTCCACTTT	CASSLTGVGSPLHF
13	TRBJ1-2	NA	TRBV6-1	NA	TGTGCCAGCAGAGGAGACGGGAACTATGGCTACACCTTC	CASRGDGNYGYTF
13	TRBJ1-2	NA	TRBV5-4	NA	TGTGCCAGCAGCCTGACGGACAGCAGGGGCTACACCTTC	CASSLTDSRGYTF
15	TRBJ2-7	TRBD2	TRBV27	NA	TGTGCCAGCAGTCCGCTGGGCGGGGGGCCCTACGAGCAGTACTTC	CASSPLGGGPYEQYF
13	TRBJ1-2	TRBD1	TRBV19	NA	TGTGCCAGTAGCGAAACAGGGGTGGATGGCTACACCTTC	CASSETGVDGYTF
17	TRBJ2-1	TRBD2	TRBV5-1	NA	TGCGCCAGCAGCTTGCCGCTTTTTAGCGGGGGGGCCGATGAGCAGTTCTTC	CASSLPLFSGGADEQFF
14	TRBJ1-6	TRBD1	TRBV15	NA	TGTGCCACACAGGGGGTATCTGGTAATTCACCCCTCCACTTT	CATQGVSGNSPLHF
14	TRBJ1-6	NA	TRBV11-2	once	TGTGCCAGCAGCTTCGAAGGGGTTAATTCACCCCTCCACTTT	CASSFEGVNSPLHF
14	TRBJ1-2	NA	TRBV13	NA	TGTGCCAGCAGCTACTCAACAGGGACCTATGGCTACACCTTC	CASSYSTGTYGYTF
15	TRBJ1-5	TRBD1	TRBV2	NA	TGTGCCAGCAGCTTGGGACAGGCCCCGAATCAGCCCCAGCATTTT	CASSLGQAPNQPQHF
15	TRBJ1-5	TRBD1	TRBV27	NA	TGTGCCAGCAGTAAGACAGGGTTAGGCAATCAGCCCCAGCATTTT	CASSKTGLGNQPQHF
16	TRBJ2-1	NA	TRBV28	NA	TGTGCCAGCAGTTTACAAGACAGGAGCTCCTACAATGAGCAGTTCTTC	CASSLQDRSSYNEQFF
14	TRBJ1-3	NA	TRBV11-3	NA	TGTGCCAGCAGCTCACGGTACTCTGGAAACACCATATATTTT	CASSSRYSGNTIYF
13	TRBJ1-2	NA	TRBV27	NA	TGTGCCAGCAGTTTAAAAGCTAATAACGGCTACACCTTC	CASSLKANNGYTF
15	TRBJ2-1	TRBD2	TRBV19	few	TGTGCCAGTAGTATACGCCGCGGGGGGAACAATGAGCAGTTCTTC	CASSIRRGGNNEQFF
16	TRBJ1-2	NA	TRBV30	NA	TGTGCCTGGAGTTCAACAGGATGGCCTACTAACTATGGCTACACCTTC	CAWSSTGWPTNYGYTF
12	TRBJ1-1	NA	TRBV2	NA	TGTGCCAGTTTAGACCGGGGCACTGAAGCTTTCTTT	CASLDRGTEAFF
11	TRBJ2-2	NA	TRBV11-2	NA	TGTGCCAGCATGCGCGCCGGGGAGCTGTTTTTT	CASMRAGELFF
15	TRBJ2-7	TRBD1	TRBV5-6	few	TGTGCCAGCAGCGGTACCATGGACAGGGACTACGAGCAGTACTTC	CASSGTMDRDYEQYF
13	TRBJ2-3	TRBD2	TRBV5-1	NA	TGCGCCAGCAGCTTGGGACTAGCGGATACGCAGTATTTT	CASSLGLADTQYF
13	TRBJ2-1	NA	TRBV5-8	NA	TGTGCCAGCAGCTTGACCCAAACGGGTGAGCAGTTCTTC	CASSLTQTGEQFF